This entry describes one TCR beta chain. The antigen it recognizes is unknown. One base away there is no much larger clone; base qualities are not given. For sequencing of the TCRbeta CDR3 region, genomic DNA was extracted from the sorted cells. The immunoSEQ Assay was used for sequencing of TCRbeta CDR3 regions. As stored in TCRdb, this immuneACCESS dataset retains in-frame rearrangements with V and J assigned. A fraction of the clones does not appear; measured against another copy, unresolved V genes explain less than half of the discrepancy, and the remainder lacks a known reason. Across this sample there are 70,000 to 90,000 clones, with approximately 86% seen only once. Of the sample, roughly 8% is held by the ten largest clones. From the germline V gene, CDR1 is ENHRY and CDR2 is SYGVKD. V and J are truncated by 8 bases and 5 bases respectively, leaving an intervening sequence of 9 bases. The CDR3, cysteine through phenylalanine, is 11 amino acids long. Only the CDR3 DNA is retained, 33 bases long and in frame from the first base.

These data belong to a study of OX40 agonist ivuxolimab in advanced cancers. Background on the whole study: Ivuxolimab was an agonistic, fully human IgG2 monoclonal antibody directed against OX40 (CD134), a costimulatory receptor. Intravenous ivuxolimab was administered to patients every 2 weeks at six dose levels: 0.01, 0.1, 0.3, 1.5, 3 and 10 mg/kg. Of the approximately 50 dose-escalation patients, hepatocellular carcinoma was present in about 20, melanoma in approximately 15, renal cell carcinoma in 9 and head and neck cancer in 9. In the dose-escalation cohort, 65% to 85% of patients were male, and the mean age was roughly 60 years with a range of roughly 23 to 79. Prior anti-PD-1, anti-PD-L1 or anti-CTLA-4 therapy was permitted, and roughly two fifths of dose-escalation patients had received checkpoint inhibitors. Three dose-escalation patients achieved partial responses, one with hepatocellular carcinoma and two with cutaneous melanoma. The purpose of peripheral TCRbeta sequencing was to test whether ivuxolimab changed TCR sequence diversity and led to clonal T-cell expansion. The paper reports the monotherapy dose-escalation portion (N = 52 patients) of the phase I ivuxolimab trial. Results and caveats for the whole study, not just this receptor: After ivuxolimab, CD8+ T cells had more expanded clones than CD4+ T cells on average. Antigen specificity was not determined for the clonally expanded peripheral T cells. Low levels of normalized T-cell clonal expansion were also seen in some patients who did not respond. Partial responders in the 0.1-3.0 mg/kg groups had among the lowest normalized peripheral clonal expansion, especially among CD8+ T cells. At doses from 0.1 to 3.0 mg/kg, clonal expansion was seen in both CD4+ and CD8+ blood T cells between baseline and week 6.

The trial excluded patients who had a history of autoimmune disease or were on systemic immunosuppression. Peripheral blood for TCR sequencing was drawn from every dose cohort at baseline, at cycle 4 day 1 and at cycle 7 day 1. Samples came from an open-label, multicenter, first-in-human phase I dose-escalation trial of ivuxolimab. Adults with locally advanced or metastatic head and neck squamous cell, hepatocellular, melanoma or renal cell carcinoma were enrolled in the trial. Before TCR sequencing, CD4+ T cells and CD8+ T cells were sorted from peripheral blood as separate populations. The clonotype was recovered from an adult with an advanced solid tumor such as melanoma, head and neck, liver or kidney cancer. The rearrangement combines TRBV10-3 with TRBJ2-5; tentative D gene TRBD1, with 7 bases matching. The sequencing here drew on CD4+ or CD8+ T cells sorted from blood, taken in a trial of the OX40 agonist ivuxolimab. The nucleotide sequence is TGTGCCATCGCAGGGGGGGAGACCCAGTACTTC. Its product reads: CAIAGGETQYF.